This T cell receptor (beta chain) was sequenced during a study of T cell responses to AZD1222 COVID-19 vaccine. Assay used: immunoSEQ multiplex PCR; TCRdb lists only in-frame clones, some missing. The sample includes about 180,000 clones, about 86% of them seen just once. The CDR3 length is 15 residues. Germline lookup yields CDR1 MNHEY and CDR2 SVGAGI. With 4 bases clipped from V and 3 bases from J, the junction kept 7 bases outside the gene matches. V and J are TRBV6-5 and TRBJ1-1; 8 nucleotides agree with TRBD1. This TCR derives from an adult in good health. Material: peripheral blood, obtained on day 0 of AZD1222 vaccination. CDR3 in amino acids: CASSSGQGGDTEAFF. The CDR3 nucleotides are TGTGCCAGCAGTTCTGGACAGGGAGGGGACACTGAAGCTTTCTTT.